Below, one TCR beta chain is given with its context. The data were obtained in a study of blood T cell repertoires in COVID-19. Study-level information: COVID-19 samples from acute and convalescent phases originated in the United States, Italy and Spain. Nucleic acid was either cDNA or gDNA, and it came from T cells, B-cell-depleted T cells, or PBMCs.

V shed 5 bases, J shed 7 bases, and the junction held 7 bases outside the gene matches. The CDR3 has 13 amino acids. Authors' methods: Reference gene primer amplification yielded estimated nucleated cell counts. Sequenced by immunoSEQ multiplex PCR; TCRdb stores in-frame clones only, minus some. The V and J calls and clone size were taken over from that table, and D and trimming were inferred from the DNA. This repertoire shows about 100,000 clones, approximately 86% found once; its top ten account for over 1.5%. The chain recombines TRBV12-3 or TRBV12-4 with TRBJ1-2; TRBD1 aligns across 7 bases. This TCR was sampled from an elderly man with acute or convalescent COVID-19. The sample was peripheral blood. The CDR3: CASSRRDSFGYTF. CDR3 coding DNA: TGTGCCAGCAGTCGTCGGGACAGCTTTGGCTACACCTTC.